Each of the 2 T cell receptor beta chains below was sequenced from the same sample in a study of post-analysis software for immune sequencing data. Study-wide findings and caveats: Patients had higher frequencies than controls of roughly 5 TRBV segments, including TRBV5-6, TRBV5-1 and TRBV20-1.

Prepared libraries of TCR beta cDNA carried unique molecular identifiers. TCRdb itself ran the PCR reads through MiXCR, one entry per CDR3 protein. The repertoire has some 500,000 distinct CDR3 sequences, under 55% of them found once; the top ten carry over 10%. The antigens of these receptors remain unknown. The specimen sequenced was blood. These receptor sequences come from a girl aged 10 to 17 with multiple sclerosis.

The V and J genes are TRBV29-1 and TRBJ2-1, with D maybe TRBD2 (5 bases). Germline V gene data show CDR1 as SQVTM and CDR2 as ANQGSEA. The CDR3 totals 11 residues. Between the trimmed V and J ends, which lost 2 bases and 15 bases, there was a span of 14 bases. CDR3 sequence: CSVEIRTGGFF. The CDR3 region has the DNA TGCAGCGTTGAAATTAGGACTGGCGGGTTCTTC.

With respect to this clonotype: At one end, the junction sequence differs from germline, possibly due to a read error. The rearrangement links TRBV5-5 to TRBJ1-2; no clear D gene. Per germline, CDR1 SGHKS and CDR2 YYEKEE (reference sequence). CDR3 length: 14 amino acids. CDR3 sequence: CAGSLPGVVYGYTF. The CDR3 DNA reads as TGTGCCGGCAGCCTACCGGGTGTGGTCTATGGCTACACCTTC.